These 7 T cell receptor beta chains were sequenced from one sample in a study of T cells after yellow fever vaccination. TCRdb independently ran MiXCR on the 5' RACE reads; one entry per CDR3 protein. The sample consists of about 220,000 distinct CDR3 sequences, 3.2% of them appearing once. Specimen: CD4+ T cells sorted from PBMCs, collected 10 days after the yellow fever booster vaccination. These receptors came from a young man who received the YFV17D yellow fever vaccine.

This clonotype was seen ten or more times. This rearrangement joins TRBV6-1 to TRBJ2-1; D gene unclear. CDR1 is MNHNS, CDR2 SASEGT, per germline. V dropped 2 bases and J dropped 3 bases, with 8 bases sitting between them. The CDR3 has 14 amino acids. The CDR3 DNA reads TGTGCCAGCAGTGAAAACTGGCGCTACAATGAGCAGTTCTTC. Protein sequence: CASSENWRYNEQFF.

This chain connects TRBV6-5 to TRBJ2-5; 11 bases are a match to TRBD2. Germline V gene sequence: CDR1 MNHEY, CDR2 SVGAGI. CDR3 length equals 14 residues. V lost 8 bases, J lost 2 bases, and 4 bases stayed unmatched. CDR3 sequence: CASWRTSGQETQYF. For the CDR3, the DNA is TGTGCCAGCTGGCGGACTAGCGGGCAAGAGACCCAGTACTTC.

This clonotype appeared many times. V gene TRBV6-5 combines with J gene TRBJ2-1, with 10 bases matching TRBD1. The V gene end was trimmed by 6 bases and the J gene end by 3 bases; junction bases not matched to a gene: 5. CDR3 length: 15 residues. Germline-derived CDR1 and CDR2 are MNHEY and SVGAGI. The CDR3 is CASSRGQGDYNEQFF. The CDR3 nucleotides read TGTGCCAGCAGCCGCGGACAGGGGGACTACAATGAGCAGTTCTTC.

This clonotype was seen many times. This sequence joins TRBV11-2 and TRBJ2-2, with TRBD2 matching 10 bases. In germline, CDR1 is SGHAT, CDR2 FQNNGV. V was pared by 2 bases and J by 0 bases, with 3 bases of the junction left unmatched. The CDR3 runs to 17 residues. For the CDR3, the DNA is TGTGCCAGCAGCTTATCTAGCGGGAGTACGAACACCGGGGAGCTGTTTTTT. Its protein product is CASSLSSGSTNTGELFF.

At least ten counts were recorded for this clonotype. This sequence joins TRBV2 and TRBJ2-1, with a weak D call TRBD1 (5 bases). Trimming removed 5 bases from V and 7 bases from J, with 18 bases in between. CDR1 is SNHLY, CDR2 FYNNEI, per germline. The CDR3 spans 15 residues. The chain's CDR3 is CASSRFQGTINEQFF. CDR3 DNA sequence: TGTGCCAGCAGTCGCTTCCAGGGAACAATTAATGAGCAGTTCTTC.

This chain uses TRBV18 with TRBJ1-1; 8 nucleotides match TRBD1. The germline V gene encodes CDR1 KGHSH and CDR2 LQKENI. V lost 3 bases, J lost 4 bases, and 7 bases stayed unmatched. The CDR3 is 15 amino acids. CDR3 loop: CASSPTGAAGTEAFF. As DNA, the CDR3 is TGTGCCAGCTCACCGACAGGGGCGGCGGGCACTGAAGCTTTCTTT.

The gene calls are TRBV25-1 and TRBJ2-1; 11 positions agree with TRBD1. V was clipped by 7 bases and J by 10 bases; unmatched bases: 9. CDR3 length equals 14 residues. Germline CDR1 reads MGHDK; CDR2 reads SYGVNS. The CDR3 loop reads CASTPGQGGREQFF. CDR3 nucleotide sequence: TGTGCCAGCACACCGGGACAGGGGGGTAGGGAGCAGTTCTTC. The entire variable domain, with the rest obtained from reference TRBV25-1 and TRBJ2-1, is as follows: EADIYQTPRYLVIGTGKKITLECSQTMGHDKMYWYQQDPGMELHLIHYSYGVNSTEKGDLSSESTVSRIRTEHFPLTLESARPSHTSQYLCASTPGQGGREQFFGPGTRLTVL.